Below, 17 T cell receptor beta chains from the same sample are listed, as sequenced in a study of blood T cell repertoires in COVID-19. Only in-frame clones appear in the TCRdb table, and some are missing; sequencing was by immunoSEQ multiplex PCR. The repertoire includes about 84,000 clones, around 82% of them detected once, and less than 40% sits in the top ten. Sequenced input: peripheral blood. These receptors were taken from a man older than 75 with active or convalescent COVID-19.

V gene TRBV5-6 combines with J gene TRBJ2-7; TRBD1 might be the D (6 bases). The germline V and J ends were trimmed by 4 bases and 5 bases, with 16 bases remaining between them. The CDR3 totals 14 residues. Germline-derived CDR1 and CDR2 are SGHDT and YYEEEE. The DNA of the CDR3 is TGTGCCAGCAGCGTCGGGACACCCTTCCACGAGCAGTACTTC. This sequence encodes CASSVGTPFHEQYF. Variable domain in full (rest from reference TRBV5-6 and TRBJ2-7): DAGVTQSPTHLIKTRGQQVTLRCSPKSGHDTVSWYQQALGQGPQFIFQYYEEEERQRGNFPDRFSGHQFPNYSSELNVNALLLGDSALYLCASSVGTPFHEQYFGPGTRLTVT.

V is TRBV6-5 and J is TRBJ1-6; D gene unclear. Trimming removed 5 bases from V and 8 bases from J, with 10 bases in between. The germline gives CDR1 MNHEY, CDR2 SVGAGI. The CDR3 covers 13 residues. CDR3 region: CASSLNRYSPLHF. CDR3 in DNA: TGTGCCAGCAGTCTGAATCGGTATTCACCCCTCCACTTT.

This clone was detected only a few times. V is TRBV4-3 and J is TRBJ2-5, with D possibly TRBD2 on 6 matching bases. The CDR3 covers 14 residues. Germline CDR1 is LGHNA and CDR2 is YSLEER. The ends were cut back, 11 bases at V and 3 bases at J, with 19 bases in the middle. CDR3 nucleotides: TGCGCCTGCTGCCCACTCCCGGGAGAAGAGACCCAGTACTTC. It specifies CACCPLPGEETQYF.

V usage is TRBV27 and J usage is TRBJ2-7; TRBD2 is a possible D gene (5 bases). Trimming pared 4 bases from V and 2 bases from J, leaving 12 bases between. This CDR3 has 14 residues. Germline-derived CDR1 and CDR2 are MNHEY and SMNVEV (reference sequence). Written as DNA, the CDR3 is TGTGCCAGCAGTTCGGGGATAAGCCCCTACGAGCAGTACTTC. This sequence encodes CASSSGISPYEQYF.

The V call is TRBV5-6, the J call TRBJ1-4; perhaps TRBD1 as D (6 bases). Germline CDR1 SGHDT, CDR2 YYEEEE. The germline V and J ends were trimmed by 0 bases and 0 bases, with 9 bases remaining between them. The CDR3 covers 16 residues. CDR3 nucleotides: TGTGCCAGCAGCTTGGGGACAGTCCCAACTAATGAAAAACTGTTTTTT. It encodes CASSLGTVPTNEKLFF.

This clone appeared once. This chain uses TRBV5-4 with TRBJ2-7, with 11 bases aligning to TRBD1. Germline CDR1 is SGHNT and CDR2 is YYREEE (reference sequence). The ends lost 6 bases at V and 1 base at J; junction bases unmatched: 6. The CDR3 covers 15 residues. This chain's CDR3 is CASTGGQGGSYEQYF. The CDR3 coding sequence is TGTGCCAGCACTGGGGGACAGGGGGGATCCTACGAGCAGTACTTC.

This clone was seen a single time. V usage is TRBV5-1 and J usage is TRBJ2-2, with TRBD1 matching over 7 bases. Looked up from germline, CDR1 is SGHRS and CDR2 is YFSETQ. V gave up 0 bases and J gave up 5 bases; unmatched junction bases: 1. CDR3 length: 14 amino acids. The CDR3 bases are TGCGCCAGCAGCTTGGCGACAGGGACCGGGGAGCTGTTTTTT. Its protein product is CASSLATGTGELFF. The full variable domain, rest sourced from reference TRBV5-1 and TRBJ2-2, is KAGVTQTPRYLIKTRGQQVTLSCSPISGHRSVSWYQQTPGQGLQFLFEYFSETQRNKGNFPGRFSGRQFSNSRSEMNVSTLELGDSALYLCASSLATGTGELFFGEGSRLTVL.

The chain combines TRBV2 with TRBJ2-5; D not resolved. CDR3 length equals 13 residues. CDR1 is SNHLY, CDR2 FYNNEI, per germline. V gave up 7 bases and J gave up 3 bases, with 12 bases separating them. DNA for the CDR3: TGTGCCAGCATCCCACCTGCGGAAGAGACCCAGTACTTC. Translation: CASIPPAEETQYF.

The chain couples TRBV7-3 to TRBJ2-1, with D perhaps matching TRBD2 (6 bases). Germline CDR1 reads SGHTA; CDR2 reads FQGTGA. The CDR3 sequence is 16 residues long. Trimming removed 2 bases at V and 4 bases at J, with 15 bases between. DNA of the CDR3: TGTGCCAGCAGCTTATGGTCGGGACTCGCGTACAATGAGCAGTTCTTC. It codes for CASSLWSGLAYNEQFF.

CDR3 protein: CASSLSVELDEQYF. CDR3 nucleotides: TGTGCCAGCAGTTTATCGGTGGAGCTGGACGAGCAGTACTTC. V usage is TRBV27 and J usage is TRBJ2-7; no reliable D call. The V end lost 0 bases, the J end lost 5 bases, and 11 bases lay between the germline ends. The CDR3 covers 14 residues. Germline-derived CDR1 and CDR2 are MNHEY and SMNVEV (reference sequence).

The chain recombines TRBV5-1 with TRBJ2-7, with 8 bases fitting TRBD1. J was trimmed by 6 bases and V by 0 bases; bases with no gene match: 5. CDR3 length: 14 residues. Germline loops: CDR1 SGHRS, CDR2 YFSETQ. The DNA of the CDR3 is TGCGCCAGCAGCTTGGAGGACAGGGCTCTCGAGCAGTACTTC. Its translation: CASSLEDRALEQYF.

This rearrangement joins TRBV11-2 to TRBJ1-3; D call uncertain. Trimming cost V 5 bases and J 2 bases, with 13 bases left between them. CDR3 size: 15 residues. Germline V gene sequence: CDR1 SGHAT, CDR2 FQNNGV. CDR3 DNA: TGTGCCAGCAGCCCAGTCGGGTTTCCTGGAAACACCATATATTTT. It translates to CASSPVGFPGNTIYF. Filled out from reference TRBV11-2 and TRBJ1-3, the complete variable domain reads EAGVAQSPRYKIIEKRQSVAFWCNPISGHATLYWYQQILGQGPKLLIQFQNNGVVDDSQLPKDRFSAERLKGVDSTLKIQPAKLEDSAVYLCASSPVGFPGNTIYFGEGSWLTVV.

The genes are TRBV5-1 and TRBJ2-7; 14 bases agree with TRBD2. This CDR3 has 16 residues. V lost 2 bases, J lost 6 bases, and 7 bases stayed unmatched. Per germline, CDR1 SGHRS and CDR2 YFSETQ. CDR3 in DNA: TGCGCCAGCAGCTTAGGGGGACTAGCGGGAGTCGCCGAGCAGTACTTC. Translating gives CASSLGGLAGVAEQYF. The full variable domain, its missing parts supplied by reference TRBV5-1 and TRBJ2-7, is KAGVTQTPRYLIKTRGQQVTLSCSPISGHRSVSWYQQTPGQGLQFLFEYFSETQRNKGNFPGRFSGRQFSNSRSEMNVSTLELGDSALYLCASSLGGLAGVAEQYFGPGTRLTVT.

The rearrangement joins TRBV10-3 to TRBJ1-1; D gene ambiguous. The germline V gene has CDR1 ENHRY and CDR2 SYGVKD. The CDR3 is made up of 12 amino acids. V gave up 4 bases and J gave up 2 bases, with 5 bases separating them. CDR3 residues: CAISGLNTEAFF. The DNA of the CDR3 is TGTGCCATCAGTGGCCTAAACACTGAAGCTTTCTTT.

The gene calls are TRBV5-1 and TRBJ1-6; no definite D call. The germline CDR1 and CDR2 sequences are SGHRS and YFSETQ. The CDR3 is 16 amino acids. The V and J ends lost 1 base and 5 bases respectively, with 13 bases between them. This chain's CDR3 is CASSLNPTENNSPLHF. CDR3 coding DNA: TGCGCCAGCAGCTTGAATCCGACGGAGAATAATTCACCCCTCCACTTT. The full variable domain, in which reference TRBV5-1 and TRBJ1-6 provide the parts outside the CDR3, is KAGVTQTPRYLIKTRGQQVTLSCSPISGHRSVSWYQQTPGQGLQFLFEYFSETQRNKGNFPGRFSGRQFSNSRSEMNVSTLELGDSALYLCASSLNPTENNSPLHFGNGTRLTVT.

The genes are TRBV15 and TRBJ2-1; 8 nucleotides align to TRBD2. Germline lookup yields CDR1 LNHNV and CDR2 YYDKDF (reference sequence). The V segment lost 7 bases and the J segment 1 base; nucleotides outside the gene matches: 6. The CDR3 is 15 amino acids. This chain's CDR3 is CATNRGGLSYNEQFF. CDR3 in DNA: TGTGCCACCAACCGGGGGGGCCTGTCCTACAATGAGCAGTTCTTC.

This rearrangement joins TRBV6-5 to TRBJ1-2; 7 bases match TRBD1. Trimming removed 5 bases from V and 3 bases from J; junction bases left unmatched: 9. CDR3 size: 15 residues. Germline V gives CDR1 MNHEY, CDR2 SVGAGI. CDR3 DNA sequence: TGTGCCAGCAGTCGACAGGGTAGGATGGACTATGGCTACACCTTC. Protein: CASSRQGRMDYGYTF.